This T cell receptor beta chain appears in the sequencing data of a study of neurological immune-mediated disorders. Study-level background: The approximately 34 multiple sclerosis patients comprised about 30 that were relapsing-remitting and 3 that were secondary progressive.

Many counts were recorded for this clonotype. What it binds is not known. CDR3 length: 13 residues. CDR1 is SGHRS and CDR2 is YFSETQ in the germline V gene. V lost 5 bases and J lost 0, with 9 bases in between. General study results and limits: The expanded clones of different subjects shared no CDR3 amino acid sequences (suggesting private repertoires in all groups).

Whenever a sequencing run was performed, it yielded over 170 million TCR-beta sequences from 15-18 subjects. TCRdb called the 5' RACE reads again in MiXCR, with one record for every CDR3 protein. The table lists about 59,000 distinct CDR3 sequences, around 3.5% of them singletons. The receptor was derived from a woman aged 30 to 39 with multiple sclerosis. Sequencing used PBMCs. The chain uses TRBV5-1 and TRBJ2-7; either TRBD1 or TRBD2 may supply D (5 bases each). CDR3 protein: CASRAGSSYEQYF. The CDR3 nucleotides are TGCGCCAGCAGAGCAGGGAGCTCCTACGAGCAGTACTTC.